The following is a T cell receptor beta chain sequence with its context. Its antigen is unidentified. The data were produced by immunoSEQ multiplex PCR, yet TCRdb's version contains in-frame clones alone and is incomplete. The sample has approximately 1,500,000 clones; around 97% are singletons. Trimming left V 5 bases short and J 2 bases short, with 7 bases between. Germline V CDR1 and CDR2: SGHRS, YFSETQ. CDR3 length: 13 amino acids. The donors, all of them Caucasian adults, lived in Nashville, Tennessee. Naive CD4+ cells were CD45RA-selected; the remaining cells were memory. This sample was taken from a study of shared clonotypes between healthy human individuals. Study at large: Each donor had three CD4 naive, three CD4 memory, two CD8 naive and one CD8 memory plate.

Study-level findings and limits: It was the non-shared clonotypes that had lower generation probabilities than clonotypes shared by all four donors.

The receptor was derived from a man aged 30 to 39 in good health. This chain links TRBV5-1 with TRBJ2-2; D gene unclear. What was sequenced was naive CD4+ T cells sorted from blood. The sample's subset: CD45RA+ positively selected. As DNA, the CDR3 is TGCGCCAGCAGGGAAAGTAACACCGGGGAGCTGTTTTTT. Amino acids: CASRESNTGELFF.